These T cell receptor beta chains were read from a single sample in a study of T cells in Graves' hyperthyroidism and ophthalmopathy. Each CDR3 protein is one row after TCRdb ran MiXCR on the multiplex PCR reads. The sample consists of a few hundred thousand distinct CDR3 sequences, more than 45% of them appearing once. The sample was peripheral blood or thyroid tissue (not recorded which). The source is a woman between 18 and 29 years old with Graves' hyperthyroidism. CDR3s include the opening cysteine and the closing phenylalanine or tryptophan. D genes are given only for firm matches. The size field is filled for only some rows; it gives once, few, many or a size class.

clone_size j_call d_call v_call cdr3_nt cdr3_aa
NA TRBJ2-1 NA TRBV7-2 TGTGCCAGCAGCTTAGTCCCCGGCTCGGACAATGAGCAGTTCTTC CASSLVPGSDNEQFF
NA TRBJ1-1 NA TRBV12-3/TRBV12-4 TGTGCCAGCAGTCCTTTAGGCAGGGACACTGAAGCTTTCTTT CASSPLGRDTEAFF
many TRBJ1-6 NA TRBV7-6 TGTGCCAGCAGCATCGGGACCACCTCACCCCTCCACTTT CASSIGTTSPLHF
NA TRBJ2-7 TRBD2 TRBV25-1 TGTGCCAGCAGTGATGTGGGACTAGCGGGAGTGGATGAGCAGTACTTC CASSDVGLAGVDEQYF
NA TRBJ1-6 NA TRBV7-8 TGCGCCAGCAGCCAAGTGGGACTGGGATCACCCCTCCACTTT CASSQVGLGSPLHF
NA TRBJ2-7 TRBD2 TRBV6-1 TGTGCCAGCAGCCACGTTCTAGCGGGAGGAGGCTACGAGCAGTACTTC CASSHVLAGGGYEQYF
NA TRBJ1-2 NA TRBV2 TGTGCCAGCAGTTTAATGGACATTCCGCTCTATGGCTACACCTTC CASSLMDIPLYGYTF
few TRBJ1-1 TRBD1 TRBV5-6 TGTGCCAGCAGCTTTGGGACAGGGTGGACTGAAGCTTTCTTT CASSFGTGWTEAFF
NA TRBJ2-5 TRBD1 TRBV9 TGTGCCAGCTCACCAAGGGACAGGAGGGAGACCCAGTACTTC CASSPRDRRETQYF
many TRBJ1-4 NA TRBV25-1 TGTGCCAGCAGTGAGGCAGCAACTAATGAAAAACTGTTTTTT CASSEAATNEKLFF
NA TRBJ1-6 TRBD1 TRBV25-1 TGTGCCAGCGCCCCGGGACAGGGGGCAGTACGGGATTCACCCCTCCACTTT CASAPGQGAVRDSPLHF
NA TRBJ2-7 NA TRBV11-2 TGTGCCAGCAGCAACTCTCCGGGGTGGACCTACGAGCAGTACTTC CASSNSPGWTYEQYF
once TRBJ1-4 NA TRBV2 TGTGTCAGCACCCCCAGGCCTTTAGGAAAACTGTTTTTT CVSTPRPLGKLFF
many TRBJ2-5 NA TRBV7-2 TGTGCCAGCAGCTCAGGCCCTTGGGAGCAAGAGACCCAGTACTTC CASSSGPWEQETQYF
few TRBJ2-7 TRBD1 TRBV20-1 TGCAGTGCTAGAGATCAGGGACAGGGGGGCGGAAGGTCCTACGAGCAGTACTTC CSARDQGQGGGRSYEQYF
few TRBJ2-5 NA TRBV2 TGTGCCAGCAGTGAGGTTTTTCTTGGGACCCAGTACTTC CASSEVFLGTQYF
many TRBJ1-2 NA TRBV29-1 TGCAGCGTATTACCCGGGGCGCATGGTGGCTACACCTTC CSVLPGAHGGYTF
few TRBJ1-2 TRBD1 TRBV2 TGTGCCAGCAGCGGGACAGGGGCCTTAGCTAACTATGGCTACACCTTC CASSGTGALANYGYTF
NA TRBJ2-6 NA TRBV6-1 TGTGCCAGCGGGGAACCGGGAGTGGCCTACGTCCTGACTTTC CASGEPGVAYVLTF
few TRBJ1-1 NA TRBV20-1 TGCAGTGCTAGCGATTTCCGAACTTTGTACGTGAACACTGAAGCTTTCTTT CSASDFRTLYVNTEAFF
NA TRBJ1-1 TRBD1 TRBV15 TGTGCCACCAGCAGAACCCGAGGACAGGGGGCGAGTACTGAAGCTTTCTTT CATSRTRGQGASTEAFF
NA TRBJ1-2 NA TRBV5-6 TGTGCCAGCAGCGCACCGGGACATCGGCCTGACTACACCTTC CASSAPGHRPDYTF
NA TRBJ1-1 NA TRBV9 TGTGCCAGCAGCGTAGGGCAGGGAGGAAAGAACACTGAAGCTTTCTTT CASSVGQGGKNTEAFF
NA TRBJ1-5 NA TRBV6-5 TGTGCCAGCAGGACAGGTACTCAGCCCCAGCATTTT CASRTGTQPQHF
few TRBJ2-7 TRBD2 TRBV15 TGTGCCACCAGCAGAGCTGTGTCTAGCGGGAGCTCCTACGAGCAGTACTTC CATSRAVSSGSSYEQYF
once TRBJ1-6 TRBD1 TRBV2 TGTGCCAGCCAGGACAGGGGTTCACCCCTCCACTTT CASQDRGSPLHF
NA TRBJ1-2 NA TRBV29-1 NA CSVGGQENYGCTF
NA TRBJ2-6 TRBD1 TRBV19 TGTGCCAGTAGTCTTGGGACAGGGATGGCTGGGGCCAACGTCCTGACTTTC CASSLGTGMAGANVLTF
NA TRBJ1-1 NA TRBV10-3 TGTGCCATCAGTGAGGGGGGGGCTGAAGCTTTCTTT CAISEGGAEAFF
once TRBJ2-5 TRBD2 TRBV20-1 TGCAGTGCTAGCTCTAGCGGGAGGGCGGGGGAGACCCAGTACTTC CSASSSGRAGETQYF
few TRBJ1-1 TRBD1 TRBV10-3 TGTGCCATCAGCGGCAGGACAGGCCACACTGAAGCTTTCTTT CAISGRTGHTEAFF
many TRBJ2-2 NA TRBV15 TGTGCCACCAGCAGAGACAGGGTCCTCACCGGGGAGCTGTTTTTT CATSRDRVLTGELFF
NA TRBJ1-4 NA TRBV7-3 TGTGCCAGCAGCGAACCTCAGAATAATGAAAAACTGTTTTTT CASSEPQNNEKLFF
many TRBJ1-2 NA TRBV2 TGTGCCAGCAGTGTCAAAATCGGGTTGGGCTACACCTTC CASSVKIGLGYTF
NA TRBJ1-3 NA TRBV4-3 TGCGCCAGCAGCCAAGAGGCGAATGGAGGTCCTGGAAACACCATATATTTT CASSQEANGGPGNTIYF
NA TRBJ1-5 TRBD1 TRBV2 TGTGCCACCCTAGGACAGGGGGCGGATCAGCCCCAGCATTTT CATLGQGADQPQHF
NA TRBJ1-2 TRBD1 TRBV2 TGTGCCAGCAGTTACTCGACAGGGATGAATGGCTACACCTTC CASSYSTGMNGYTF
NA TRBJ1-1 NA TRBV10-2 TGCGCCAGCAGTGAGGACAGCCTGATGAACACTGAAGCTTTCTTT CASSEDSLMNTEAFF
once TRBJ1-1 TRBD1 TRBV20-1 TGCAGTGCAAAGACAGGGGGAAGAACTGAAGCTTTCTTT CSAKTGGRTEAFF
NA TRBJ2-7 TRBD2 TRBV7-2 TGTGCCAGCAACTTAGGGGTAGCGGGAGCCGGCGAGCAGTACTTC CASNLGVAGAGEQYF
NA TRBJ2-7 TRBD2 TRBV7-3 TGTGCCAGCAGCTTAGTGGGGACGGGAGGGTACGAGCAGTACTTC CASSLVGTGGYEQYF
NA TRBJ2-7 NA TRBV24-1 TGTGCCACCAGTGGCGGGCTAGCCGACCACTACGAGCAGTACTTC CATSGGLADHYEQYF
few TRBJ1-1 TRBD1 TRBV15 TGTGCCACCAGCAGGTTACAGGGGGCCTCTGAAGCTTTCTTT CATSRLQGASEAFF
few TRBJ2-5 NA TRBV6-5 TGTGCCAGCACCCCGGACAGTTCGCAAGAGACCCAGTACTTC CASTPDSSQETQYF
NA TRBJ1-2 NA TRBV12-3/TRBV12-4 TGTGCCAGCAGTTCGGGGGACGACATGGCGCTGACCTTC CASSSGDDMALTF
NA TRBJ2-7 TRBD1 TRBV6-6 TGTGCCAGCAGCCCCGACAACATTCGGACAGGGGTGAAGTACGAGCAGTACTTC CASSPDNIRTGVKYEQYF
NA TRBJ1-5 NA TRBV7-2 TGTGCCAGCAGCTATGAAATGCGCAATCAGCCCCAGCATTTT CASSYEMRNQPQHF
NA TRBJ2-5 NA TRBV24-1 TGTGCCACCAGTGAACTGCAGGGTGGGGAGACCCAGTACTTC CATSELQGGETQYF
few TRBJ2-7 NA TRBV20-1 TGCAGTGCTCGCGGCAGCAGCGGAGTTAGCGGAACCTCCTTC CSARGSSGVSGTSF
NA TRBJ1-2 TRBD1 TRBV2 TGTGCCAGCTCACTAAGACAGGGGGCTGACTATGGCTACACCTTC CASSLRQGADYGYTF
many TRBJ2-5 NA TRBV7-2 TGTGCCAGCAGCTCCTACAGGGAGACCCAGTACTTC CASSSYRETQYF
NA TRBJ2-7 TRBD1 TRBV6-5 TGTGCCAGCCTCGGACAGGGTGAGAACGAGCAGTACTTC CASLGQGENEQYF
NA TRBJ2-7 TRBD1 TRBV20-1 TGCAGTGCTAGAGGGGACAGGGGGCTCGAGCAGTACTTC CSARGDRGLEQYF
few TRBJ2-7 TRBD2 TRBV7-2 TGTGCCAGCAGCTTAGCGACCGGGACTAGCACCTACGAGCAGTACTTC CASSLATGTSTYEQYF
NA TRBJ1-6 NA TRBV2 TGTGCCAGCATGCTTGTCGGAGAAATCTATAATTCACCCCTCCACTTT CASMLVGEIYNSPLHF
NA TRBJ1-5 NA TRBV19 TGTGCCAGTCTCCGGGACCGCCAACCCCAGCATTTT CASLRDRQPQHF
NA TRBJ2-7 TRBD1 TRBV5-5 TGTGCCAGCAGCCAACATGGGGCGCAGGGGGCTAGCTCCTACGAGCAGTACTTC CASSQHGAQGASSYEQYF
NA TRBJ1-1 NA TRBV7-9 TGTGCCTGGAGCCCGGGACAAATGAACACTGAAGCTTTCTTT CAWSPGQMNTEAFF